The T cell receptor (beta chain) described here comes from a study of cytomegalovirus exposure and HLA in healthy donors. Remarks on this clone: Its antigen is not identified.

The PCR ran on 60 Vbeta and 13 Jbeta primers. The assay was immunoSEQ multiplex PCR, and TCRdb's table has in-frame clones only and misses some. Of 130,000 or so clones listed, around 80% are singletons. Trimming took 3 bases from V and 1 from J, leaving 8 bases between them. CDR3 length: 13 amino acids. Germline CDR1 and CDR2: SGHNT and YYREEE (reference sequence). Study-level findings and limits: In a later analysis, most CMV-associated TCR beta chains appeared HLA-restricted. Cytomegalovirus-associated status was assigned to 150 to 200 TCR beta chains.

This chain links TRBV5-4 with TRBJ2-7; weak D call: TRBD2 (5 bases). Sequencing was carried out using PBMCs. This TCR came from a woman aged 18-30 years in good health and CMV-seronegative. CDR3 in DNA: TGTGCCAGCAGCTACGGGATGTCCTACGAGCAGTACTTC. Residues: CASSYGMSYEQYF. Supplemented by reference TRBV5-4 and TRBJ2-7, the full variable domain reads ETGVTQSPTHLIKTRGQQVTLRCSSQSGHNTVSWYQQALGQGPQFIFQYYREEENGRGNFPPRFSGLQFPNYSSELNVNALELDDSALYLCASSYGMSYEQYFGPGTRLTVT.